This T cell receptor (beta chain) was found in a study of T-cell reconstitution after alpha-beta-depleted transplantation in children. This clonotype was seen many times. Germline V CDR1 and CDR2: SGHRS, YFSETQ. The CDR3 contains 14 residues. V dropped 4 bases and J dropped 6; count of bases not matched to a gene: 9. Unique molecular identifiers featured in how the TCRbeta library was prepared. Via MiXCR, TCRdb re-called the PCR reads, giving one row per CDR3 protein. The repertoire consists of around 600,000 distinct CDR3 sequences, with roughly 10% occurring once and the leading ten covering 3.5% to 5%.

The rearrangement joins TRBV5-1 to TRBJ1-1; 7 bases are a match to TRBD1. This sequence originates from a human donor who donated a stem cell graft to a child with acute myeloid leukemia. The sequencing here drew on PBMCs from the stem cell graft donor, taken from the stem cell graft. This CDR3 reads CASSPQGGKAEAFF. For the CDR3, the DNA is TGCGCCAGCAGCCCGCAGGGGGGTAAAGCTGAAGCTTTCTTT.